The clone carrying this T cell receptor beta chain was seen only a few times. Its target is unknown. There are 14 residues in the CDR3. Germline loops: CDR1 ENHRY, CDR2 SYGVKD. V lost 7 bases and J 0 bases, leaving 13 bases between the germline ends. The sample belongs to a study of response to subunit inactivated influenza vaccine. Study results and caveats: Researchers suggested that each seasonal influenza vaccination recruits few new T cells.

One entry per CDR3 protein results from TCRdb running MiXCR on the RT-PCR reads. The repertoire holds 400,000 to 650,000 distinct CDR3 sequences, 6% to 9% seen once, with about an eighth in the top ten. The sequence was obtained from a man aged 45 to 75 who received an inactivated influenza vaccine. The rearrangement joins TRBV10-3 to TRBJ2-7; possible D gene TRBD1, 6 bases. Material: PBMCs from blood, obtained around 25 months after vaccination. DNA of the CDR3: TGTGCCATCACCCGGACGGACAGCTCCTACGAGCAGTACTTC. It specifies CAITRTDSSYEQYF.